The T cell receptor beta chain under discussion was sequenced for a study of blood T cell repertoires in COVID-19. Turning to the study itself: Samples representing acute and convalescent COVID-19 were sourced from the United States, Italy and Spain. Sources were T cells, B-cell-depleted T cells, or PBMCs; the material itself was cDNA or gDNA.

This CDR3 is 16 amino acids long. Per germline, CDR1 SEHNR and CDR2 FQNEAQ (reference sequence). V shed 0 bases and J shed 8 bases, with 16 bases lying between them. In the original processing: Amplifying reference gene primers gave estimates of nucleated cell counts. Clones were sequenced by immunoSEQ multiplex PCR, and TCRdb holds only the in-frame ones, with some missing. Clone size and V and J calls were adopted from that table, with D and trimming inferred from the DNA. Of around 130,000 clones listed, 80% to 90% are singletons. The sample consisted of peripheral blood. The rearrangement uses TRBV7-9 and TRBJ1-4; D unresolved. This TCR was sampled from a man aged 65-85 years with active or convalescent COVID-19. The CDR3 loop is CASSLAGRGGGEKLFF. The CDR3 DNA sequence: TGTGCCAGCAGCTTAGCGGGTCGGGGTGGTGGCGAAAAACTGTTTTTT.